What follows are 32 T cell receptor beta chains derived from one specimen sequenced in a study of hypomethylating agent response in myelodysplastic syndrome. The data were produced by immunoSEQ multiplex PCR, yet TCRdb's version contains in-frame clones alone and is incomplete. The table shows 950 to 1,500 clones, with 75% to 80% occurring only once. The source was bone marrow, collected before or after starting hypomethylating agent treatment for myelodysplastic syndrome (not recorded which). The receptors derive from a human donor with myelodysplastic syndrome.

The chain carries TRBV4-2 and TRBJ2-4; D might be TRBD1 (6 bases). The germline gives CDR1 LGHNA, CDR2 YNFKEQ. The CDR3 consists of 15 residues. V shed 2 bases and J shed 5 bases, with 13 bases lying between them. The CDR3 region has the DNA TGTGCCAGCAGCCAAACCCGGACAGAAGAAAACATTCAGTACTTC. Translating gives CASSQTRTEENIQYF.

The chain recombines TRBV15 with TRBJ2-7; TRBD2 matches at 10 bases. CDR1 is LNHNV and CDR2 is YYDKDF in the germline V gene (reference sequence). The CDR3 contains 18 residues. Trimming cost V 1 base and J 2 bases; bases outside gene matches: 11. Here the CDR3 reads CATSRGGGFSGGTYEQYF. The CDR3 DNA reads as TGTGCCACCAGCAGAGGAGGGGGTTTTAGCGGGGGGACCTACGAGCAGTACTTC. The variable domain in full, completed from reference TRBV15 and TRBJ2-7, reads DAMVIQNPRYQVTQFGKPVTLSCSQTLNHNVMYWYQQKSSQAPKLLFHYYDKDFNNEADTPDNFQSRRPNTSFCFLDIRSPGLGDTAMYLCATSRGGGFSGGTYEQYFGPGTRLTVT.

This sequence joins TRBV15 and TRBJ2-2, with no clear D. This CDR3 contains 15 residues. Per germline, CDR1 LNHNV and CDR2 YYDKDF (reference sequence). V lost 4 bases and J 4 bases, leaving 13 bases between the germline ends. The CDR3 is CATSIMRRGTGELFF. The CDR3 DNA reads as TGTGCCACCAGCATAATGCGCCGCGGCACCGGGGAGCTGTTTTTT.

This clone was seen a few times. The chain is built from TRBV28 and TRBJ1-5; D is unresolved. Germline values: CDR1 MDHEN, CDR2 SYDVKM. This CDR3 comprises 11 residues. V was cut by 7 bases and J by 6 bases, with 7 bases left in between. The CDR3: CASTSTQPQHF. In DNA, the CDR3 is TGTGCCAGCACGTCCACTCAGCCCCAGCATTTT.

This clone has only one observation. For the CDR3, the DNA is TGTGCCAGCAGTCGAACCGGGACAGGGGTCCTCTACGAGCAGTACTTC. This codes for CASSRTGTGVLYEQYF. V is TRBV27 and J is TRBJ2-7; TRBD1 aligns across 10 bases. The J segment lost 3 bases and the V segment lost 5 bases, leaving 10 bases of the junction unmatched. Germline CDR1 reads MNHEY; CDR2 reads SMNVEV (reference sequence). This CDR3 is 16 amino acids long.

CDR3 sequence: CASSLSPGQGSYEQYF. CDR3 DNA sequence: TGCGCCAGCAGCCTAAGTCCGGGACAGGGCTCCTACGAGCAGTACTTC. The chain links TRBV5-1 to TRBJ2-7, with 9 bases matching TRBD1. Germline V gene sequence: CDR1 SGHRS, CDR2 YFSETQ. The length of the CDR3 is 16 residues. With 4 bases clipped from V and 0 bases from J, the junction kept 8 bases outside the gene matches.

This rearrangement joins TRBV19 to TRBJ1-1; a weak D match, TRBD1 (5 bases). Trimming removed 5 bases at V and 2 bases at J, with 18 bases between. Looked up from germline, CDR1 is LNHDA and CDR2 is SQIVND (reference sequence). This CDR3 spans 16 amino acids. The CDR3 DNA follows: TGTGCCAGTAGTCCACGACGGGACCGACTTAACACTGAAGCTTTCTTT. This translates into CASSPRRDRLNTEAFF.

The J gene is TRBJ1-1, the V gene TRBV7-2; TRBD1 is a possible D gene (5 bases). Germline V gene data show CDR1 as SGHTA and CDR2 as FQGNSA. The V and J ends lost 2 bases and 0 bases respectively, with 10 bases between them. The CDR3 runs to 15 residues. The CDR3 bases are TGTGCCAGCAGCTTACTCGGGGCTCTGAACACTGAAGCTTTCTTT. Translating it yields CASSLLGALNTEAFF. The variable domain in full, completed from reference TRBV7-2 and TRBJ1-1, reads GAGVSQSPSNKVTEKGKDVELRCDPISGHTALYWYRQSLGQGLEFLIYFQGNSAPDKSGLPSDRFSAERTGGSVSTLTIQRTQQEDSAVYLCASSLLGALNTEAFFGQGTRLTVV.

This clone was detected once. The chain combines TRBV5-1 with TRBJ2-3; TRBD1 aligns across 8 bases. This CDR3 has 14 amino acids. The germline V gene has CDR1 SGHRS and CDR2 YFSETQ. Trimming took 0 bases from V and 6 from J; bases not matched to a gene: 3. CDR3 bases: TGCGCCAGCAGCTTGGAAAACAGGGGGGATACGCAGTATTTT. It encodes CASSLENRGDTQYF.

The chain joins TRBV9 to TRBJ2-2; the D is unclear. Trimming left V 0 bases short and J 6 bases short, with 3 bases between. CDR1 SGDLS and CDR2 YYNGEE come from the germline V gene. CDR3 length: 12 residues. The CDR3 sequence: CASSVAPGELFF. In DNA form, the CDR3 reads TGTGCCAGCAGCGTAGCCCCCGGGGAGCTGTTTTTT. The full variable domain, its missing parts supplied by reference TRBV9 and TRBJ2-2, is DSGVTQTPKHLITATGQRVTLRCSPRSGDLSVYWYQQSLDQGLQFLIQYYNGEERAKGNILERFSAQQFPDLHSELNLSSLELGDSALYFCASSVAPGELFFGEGSRLTVL.

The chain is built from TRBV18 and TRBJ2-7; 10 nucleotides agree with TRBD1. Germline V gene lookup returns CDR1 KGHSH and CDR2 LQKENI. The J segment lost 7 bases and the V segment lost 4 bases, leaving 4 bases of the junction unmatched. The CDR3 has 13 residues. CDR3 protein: CASSRQGAVEQYF. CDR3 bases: TGTGCCAGCTCACGACAGGGGGCGGTTGAGCAGTACTTC. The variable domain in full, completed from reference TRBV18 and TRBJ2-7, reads NAGVMQNPRHLVRRRGQEARLRCSPMKGHSHVYWYRQLPEEGLKFMVYLQKENIIDESGMPKERFSAEFPKEGPSILRIQQVVRGDSAAYFCASSRQGAVEQYFGPGTRLTVT.

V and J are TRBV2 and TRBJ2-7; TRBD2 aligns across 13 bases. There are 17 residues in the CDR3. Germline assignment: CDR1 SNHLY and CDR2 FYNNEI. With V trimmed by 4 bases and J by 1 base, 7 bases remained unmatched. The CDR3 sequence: CASSVETSGRLSYEQYF. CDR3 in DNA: TGTGCCAGCAGTGTGGAGACTAGCGGGAGGTTGTCCTACGAGCAGTACTTC.

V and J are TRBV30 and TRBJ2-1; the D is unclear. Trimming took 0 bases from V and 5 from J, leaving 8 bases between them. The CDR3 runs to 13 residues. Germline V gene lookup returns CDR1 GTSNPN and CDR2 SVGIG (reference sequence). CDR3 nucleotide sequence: TGTGCCTGGAGTGTACTGGGGAACAATGAGCAGTTCTTC. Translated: CAWSVLGNNEQFF.

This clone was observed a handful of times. CDR3 nucleotide sequence: TGTGCCAGCAGCTTGGAAGCTGACTATGGCTACACCTTC. Its translation: CASSLEADYGYTF. This rearrangement joins TRBV5-4 to TRBJ1-2; no reliable D call. There are 13 residues in the CDR3. CDR1 is SGHNT, CDR2 YYREEE, per germline (reference sequence). The V end lost 0 bases, the J end lost 3 bases, and 6 bases lay between the germline ends. Looking up the rest from reference TRBV5-4 and TRBJ1-2 gives the full variable domain: ETGVTQSPTHLIKTRGQQVTLRCSSQSGHNTVSWYQQALGQGPQFIFQYYREEENGRGNFPPRFSGLQFPNYSSELNVNALELDDSALYLCASSLEADYGYTFGSGTRLTVV.

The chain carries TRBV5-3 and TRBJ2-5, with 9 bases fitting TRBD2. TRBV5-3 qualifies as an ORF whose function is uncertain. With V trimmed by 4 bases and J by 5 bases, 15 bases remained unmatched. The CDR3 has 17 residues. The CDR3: CARSLRGSGGQRETQYF. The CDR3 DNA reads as TGTGCCAGAAGCCTTCGGGGGAGCGGGGGGCAACGGGAGACCCAGTACTTC.

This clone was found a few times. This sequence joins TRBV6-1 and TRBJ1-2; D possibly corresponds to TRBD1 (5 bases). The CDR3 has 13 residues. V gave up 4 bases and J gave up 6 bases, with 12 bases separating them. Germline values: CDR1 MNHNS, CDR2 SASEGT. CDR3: CASSAEGRDGYTF. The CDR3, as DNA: TGTGCCAGCAGTGCTGAGGGGAGAGATGGCTACACCTTC.

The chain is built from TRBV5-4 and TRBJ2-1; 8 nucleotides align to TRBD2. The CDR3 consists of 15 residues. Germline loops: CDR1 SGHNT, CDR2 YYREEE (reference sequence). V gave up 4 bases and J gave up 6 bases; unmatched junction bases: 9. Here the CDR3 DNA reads TGTGCCAGCAGCGGACTAGCCGCCGGGATCAATGAGCAGTTCTTC. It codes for CASSGLAAGINEQFF.

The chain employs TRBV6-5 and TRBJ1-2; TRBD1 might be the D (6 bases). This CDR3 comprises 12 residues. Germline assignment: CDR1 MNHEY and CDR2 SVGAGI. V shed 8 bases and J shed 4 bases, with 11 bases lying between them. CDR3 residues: CASRTGFYGYTF. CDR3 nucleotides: TGTGCCAGCCGTACAGGGTTCTATGGCTACACCTTC.

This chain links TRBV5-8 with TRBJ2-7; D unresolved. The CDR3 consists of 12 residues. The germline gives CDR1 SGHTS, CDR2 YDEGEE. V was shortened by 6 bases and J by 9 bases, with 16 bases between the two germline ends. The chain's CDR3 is CASTVNTPTQYF. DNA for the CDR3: TGTGCCAGCACCGTAAATACTCCTACGCAGTACTTC.

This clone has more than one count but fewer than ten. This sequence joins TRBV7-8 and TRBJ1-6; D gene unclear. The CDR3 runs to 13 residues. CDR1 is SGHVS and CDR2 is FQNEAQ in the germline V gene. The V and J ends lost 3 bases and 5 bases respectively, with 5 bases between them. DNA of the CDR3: TGTGCCAGCAGCTTGAAGGATAATTCACCCCTCCACTTT. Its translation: CASSLKDNSPLHF.

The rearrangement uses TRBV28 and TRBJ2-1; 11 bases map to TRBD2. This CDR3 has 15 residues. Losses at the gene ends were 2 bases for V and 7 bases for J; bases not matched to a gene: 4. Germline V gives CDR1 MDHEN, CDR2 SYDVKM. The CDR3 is CASSLIAGGRNEQFF. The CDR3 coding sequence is TGTGCCAGCAGTTTAATAGCGGGAGGGAGGAATGAGCAGTTCTTC.

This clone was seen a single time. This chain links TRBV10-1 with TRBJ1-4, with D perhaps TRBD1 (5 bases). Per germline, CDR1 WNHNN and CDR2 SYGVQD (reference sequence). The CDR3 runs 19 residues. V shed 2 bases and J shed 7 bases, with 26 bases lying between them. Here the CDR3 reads CASSETLRDPIVIVEKLFF. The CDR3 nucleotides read TGCGCCAGCAGTGAGACTCTTAGGGACCCTATCGTGATTGTTGAAAAACTGTTTTTT.

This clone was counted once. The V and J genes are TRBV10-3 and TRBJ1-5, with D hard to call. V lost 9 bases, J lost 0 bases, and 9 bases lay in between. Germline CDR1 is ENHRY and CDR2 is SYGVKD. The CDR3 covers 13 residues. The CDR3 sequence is CAIGSDSNQPQHF. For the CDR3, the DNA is TGTGCCATTGGTTCGGATAGCAATCAGCCCCAGCATTTT.

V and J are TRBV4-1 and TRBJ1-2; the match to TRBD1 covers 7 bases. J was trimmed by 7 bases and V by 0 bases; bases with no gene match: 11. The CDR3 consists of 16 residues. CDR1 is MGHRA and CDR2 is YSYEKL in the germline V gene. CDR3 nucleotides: TGCGCCAGCAGCCAAGATGGGATACAGGGGTACAGTGGCTACACCTTC. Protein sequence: CASSQDGIQGYSGYTF.

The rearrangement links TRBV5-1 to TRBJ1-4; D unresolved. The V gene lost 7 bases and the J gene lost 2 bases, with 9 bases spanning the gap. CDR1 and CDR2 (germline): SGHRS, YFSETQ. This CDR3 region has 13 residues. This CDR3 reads CASGTDTNEKLFF. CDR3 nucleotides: TGCGCCAGCGGAACTGATACTAATGAAAAACTGTTTTTT. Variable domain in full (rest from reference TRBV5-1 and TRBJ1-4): KAGVTQTPRYLIKTRGQQVTLSCSPISGHRSVSWYQQTPGQGLQFLFEYFSETQRNKGNFPGRFSGRQFSNSRSEMNVSTLELGDSALYLCASGTDTNEKLFFGSGTQLSVL.

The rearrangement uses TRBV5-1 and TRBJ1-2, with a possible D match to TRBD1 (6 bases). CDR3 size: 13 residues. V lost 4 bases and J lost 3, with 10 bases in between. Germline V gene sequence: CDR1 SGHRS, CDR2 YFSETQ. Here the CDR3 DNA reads TGCGCCAGCAGCCCGGACAGTTACTATGGCTACACCTTC. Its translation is CASSPDSYYGYTF.

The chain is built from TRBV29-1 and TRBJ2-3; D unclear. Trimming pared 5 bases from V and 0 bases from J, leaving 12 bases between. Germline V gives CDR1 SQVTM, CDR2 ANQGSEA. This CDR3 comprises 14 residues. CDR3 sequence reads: CSVLRTRSTDTQYF. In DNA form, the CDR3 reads TGCAGCGTTCTGCGGACCCGTAGCACAGATACGCAGTATTTT.

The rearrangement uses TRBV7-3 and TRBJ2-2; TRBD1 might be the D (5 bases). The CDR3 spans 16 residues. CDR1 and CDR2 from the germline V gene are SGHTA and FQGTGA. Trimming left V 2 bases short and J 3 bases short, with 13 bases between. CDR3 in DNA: TGTGCCAGCAGCTTATTAGGGGTTAGTTACACCGGGGAGCTGTTTTTT. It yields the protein CASSLLGVSYTGELFF.

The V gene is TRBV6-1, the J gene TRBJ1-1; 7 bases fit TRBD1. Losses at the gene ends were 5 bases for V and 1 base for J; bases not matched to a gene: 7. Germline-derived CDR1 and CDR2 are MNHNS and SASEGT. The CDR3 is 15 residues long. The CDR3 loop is CASSKLHRGNTEAFF. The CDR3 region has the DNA TGTGCCAGCAGTAAACTACACAGGGGGAACACTGAAGCTTTCTTT.

The CDR3 spells CASRSTGGANTGELFF. In DNA, the CDR3 is TGTGCCAGCAGATCGACAGGGGGCGCGAACACCGGGGAGCTGTTTTTT. This chain uses TRBV11-2 with TRBJ2-2, with 10 bases fitting TRBD1. The junction had 4 bases not matched to a gene; V was cut back by 6 bases and J by 0 bases. This CDR3 spans 16 amino acids. In germline, CDR1 is SGHAT, CDR2 FQNNGV.

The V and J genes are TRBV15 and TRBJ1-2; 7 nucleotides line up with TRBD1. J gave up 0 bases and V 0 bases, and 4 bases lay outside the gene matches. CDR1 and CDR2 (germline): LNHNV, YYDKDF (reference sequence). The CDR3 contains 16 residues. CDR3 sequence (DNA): TGTGCCACCAGCAGAGATAAGGGGGCCTCTAACTATGGCTACACCTTC. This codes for CATSRDKGASNYGYTF.

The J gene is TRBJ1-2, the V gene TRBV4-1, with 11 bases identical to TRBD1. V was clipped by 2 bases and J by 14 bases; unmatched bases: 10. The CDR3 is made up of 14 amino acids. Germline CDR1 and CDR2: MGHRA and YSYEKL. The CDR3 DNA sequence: TGCGCCAGCAGCCAACCCGGACAGGGGGCGCGGAGGACCTTC. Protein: CASSQPGQGARRTF.